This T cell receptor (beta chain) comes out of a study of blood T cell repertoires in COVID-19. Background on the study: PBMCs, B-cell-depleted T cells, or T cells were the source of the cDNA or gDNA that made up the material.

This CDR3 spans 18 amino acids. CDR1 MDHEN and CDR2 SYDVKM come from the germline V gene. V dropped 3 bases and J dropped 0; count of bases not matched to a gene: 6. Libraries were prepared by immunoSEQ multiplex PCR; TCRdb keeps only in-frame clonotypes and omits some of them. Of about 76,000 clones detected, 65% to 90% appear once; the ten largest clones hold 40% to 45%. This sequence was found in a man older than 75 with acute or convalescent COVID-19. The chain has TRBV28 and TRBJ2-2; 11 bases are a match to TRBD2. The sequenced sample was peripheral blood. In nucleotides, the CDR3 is TGTGCCAGCAGTTTCCCCGGACTAGCGGGCGCGAACACCGGGGAGCTGTTTTTT. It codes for CASSFPGLAGANTGELFF.